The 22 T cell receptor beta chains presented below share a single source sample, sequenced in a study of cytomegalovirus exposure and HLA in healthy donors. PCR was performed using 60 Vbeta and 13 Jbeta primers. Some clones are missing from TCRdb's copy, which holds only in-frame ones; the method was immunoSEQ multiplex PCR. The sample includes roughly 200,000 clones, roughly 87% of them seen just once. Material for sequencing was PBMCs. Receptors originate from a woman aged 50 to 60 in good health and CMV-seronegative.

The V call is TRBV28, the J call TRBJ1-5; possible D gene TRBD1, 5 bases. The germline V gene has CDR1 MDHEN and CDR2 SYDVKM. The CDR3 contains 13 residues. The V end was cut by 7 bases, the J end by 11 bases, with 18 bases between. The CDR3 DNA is TGTGCCAGCAATCTTCAGGGATTAACGGCCCAGCATTTT. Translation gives CASNLQGLTAQHF.

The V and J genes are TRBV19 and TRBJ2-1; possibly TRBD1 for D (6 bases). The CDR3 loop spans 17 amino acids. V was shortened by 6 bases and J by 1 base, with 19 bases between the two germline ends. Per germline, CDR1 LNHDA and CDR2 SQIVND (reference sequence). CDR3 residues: CASREKAGAQSYNEQFF. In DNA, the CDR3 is TGTGCCAGTAGGGAAAAAGCAGGGGCCCAGTCCTACAATGAGCAGTTCTTC.

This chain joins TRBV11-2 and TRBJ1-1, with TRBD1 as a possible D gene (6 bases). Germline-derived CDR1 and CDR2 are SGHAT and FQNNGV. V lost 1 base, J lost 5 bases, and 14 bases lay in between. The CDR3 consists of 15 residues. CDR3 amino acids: CASSLVGAGVTEAFF. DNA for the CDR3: TGTGCCAGCAGCTTAGTGGGGGCGGGGGTTACTGAAGCTTTCTTT.

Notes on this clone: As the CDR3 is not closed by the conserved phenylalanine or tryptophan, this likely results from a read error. This CDR3 is CAISGDRGIYGYTL. As DNA, the CDR3 is TGTGCCATCAGTGGGGACAGGGGAATCTATGGCTACACCCTC. The chain combines TRBV10-3 with TRBJ1-2, with TRBD1 matching over 10 bases. The CDR3 totals 14 residues. Germline CDR1 ENHRY, CDR2 SYGVKD. V lost 4 bases to trimming and J lost 4 bases; unmatched junction nucleotides: 3.

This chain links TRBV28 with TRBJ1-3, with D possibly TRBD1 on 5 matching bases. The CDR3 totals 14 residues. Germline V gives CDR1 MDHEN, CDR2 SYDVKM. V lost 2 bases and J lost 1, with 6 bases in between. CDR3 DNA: TGTGCCAGCAGTTTACAGGGTTCTGGAAACACCATATATTTT. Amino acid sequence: CASSLQGSGNTIYF.

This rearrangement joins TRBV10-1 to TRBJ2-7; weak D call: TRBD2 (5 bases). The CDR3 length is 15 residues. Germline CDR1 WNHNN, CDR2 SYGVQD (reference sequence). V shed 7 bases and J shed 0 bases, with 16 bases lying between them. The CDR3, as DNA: TGCGCCAGCATGACCCCAGAGGGTGTCTCCTACGAGCAGTACTTC. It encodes CASMTPEGVSYEQYF.

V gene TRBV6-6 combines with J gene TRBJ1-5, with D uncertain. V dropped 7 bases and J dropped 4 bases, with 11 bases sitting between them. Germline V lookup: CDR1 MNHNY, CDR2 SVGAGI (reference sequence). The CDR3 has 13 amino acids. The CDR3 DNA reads TGTGCCAGCACGGAGGGTGGGAATCAGCCCCAGCATTTT. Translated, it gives CASTEGGNQPQHF.

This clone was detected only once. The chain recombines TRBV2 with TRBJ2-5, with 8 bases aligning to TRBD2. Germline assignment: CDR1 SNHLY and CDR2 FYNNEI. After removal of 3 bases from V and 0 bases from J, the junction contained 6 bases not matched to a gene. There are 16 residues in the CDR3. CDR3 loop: CASSDLTSGDQETQYF. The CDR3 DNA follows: TGTGCCAGCAGTGATTTAACTAGCGGAGACCAAGAGACCCAGTACTTC.

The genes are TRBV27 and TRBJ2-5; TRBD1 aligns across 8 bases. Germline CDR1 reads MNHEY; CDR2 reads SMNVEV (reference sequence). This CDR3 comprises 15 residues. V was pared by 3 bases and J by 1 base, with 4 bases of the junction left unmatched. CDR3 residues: CASSLQGAVQETQYF. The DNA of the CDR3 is TGTGCCAGCAGTTTGCAGGGGGCCGTCCAAGAGACCCAGTACTTC.

In DNA form, the CDR3 reads TGTGCCAGTATCGGTCTTAGCTCTGGAAACACCATATATTTT. It specifies CASIGLSSGNTIYF. V is TRBV19 and J is TRBJ1-3; D ambiguous. The CDR3 runs 14 residues. The germline gives CDR1 LNHDA, CDR2 SQIVND (reference sequence). The ends were cut back, 7 bases at V and 0 bases at J, with 10 bases in the middle. The variable domain in full, completed from reference TRBV19 and TRBJ1-3, reads DGGITQSPKYLFRKEGQNVTLSCEQNLNHDAMYWYRQDPGQGLRLIYYSQIVNDFQKGDIAEGYSVSREKKESFPLTVTSAQKNPTAFYLCASIGLSSGNTIYFGEGSWLTVV.

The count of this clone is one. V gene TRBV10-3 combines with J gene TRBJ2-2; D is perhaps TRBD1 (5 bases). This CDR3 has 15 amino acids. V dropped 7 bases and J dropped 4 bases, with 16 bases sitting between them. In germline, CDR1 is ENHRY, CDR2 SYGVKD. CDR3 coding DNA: TGTGCCATCATGCCCTTCCAGGGAAGCACCGGGGAGCTGTTTTTT. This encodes CAIMPFQGSTGELFF.

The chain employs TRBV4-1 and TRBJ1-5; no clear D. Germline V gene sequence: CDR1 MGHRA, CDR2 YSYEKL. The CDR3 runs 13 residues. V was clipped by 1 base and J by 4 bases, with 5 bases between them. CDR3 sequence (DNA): TGCGCCAGCAGCCAAGCTAGGAATCAGCCCCAGCATTTT. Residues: CASSQARNQPQHF.

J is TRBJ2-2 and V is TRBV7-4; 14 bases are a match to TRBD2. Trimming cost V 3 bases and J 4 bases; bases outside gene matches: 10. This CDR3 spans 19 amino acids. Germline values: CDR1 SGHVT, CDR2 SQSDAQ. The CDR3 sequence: CASSFGVTSGRAGTGELFF. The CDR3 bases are TGTGCCAGCAGCTTCGGGGTGACTAGCGGGAGGGCGGGCACCGGGGAGCTGTTTTTT.

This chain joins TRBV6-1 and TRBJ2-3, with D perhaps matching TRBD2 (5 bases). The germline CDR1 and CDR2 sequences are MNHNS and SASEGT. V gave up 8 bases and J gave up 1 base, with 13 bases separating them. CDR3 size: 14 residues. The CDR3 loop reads CASALARGTDTQYF. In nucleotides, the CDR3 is TGTGCCAGCGCGCTAGCCCGCGGCACAGATACGCAGTATTTT.

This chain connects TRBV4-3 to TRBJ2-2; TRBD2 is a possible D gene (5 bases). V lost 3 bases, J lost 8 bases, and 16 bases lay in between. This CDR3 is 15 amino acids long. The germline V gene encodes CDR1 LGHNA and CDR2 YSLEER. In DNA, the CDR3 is TGCGCCAGCAGCCAGGCCCGGGAACGCGGTGGGGAGCTGTTTTTT. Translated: CASSQARERGGELFF.

This CDR3 is CASSPGLAAITDTQYF. Written as DNA, the CDR3 is TGTGCCAGCAGCCCGGGACTAGCGGCGATCACAGATACGCAGTATTTT. The V and J genes are TRBV5-4 and TRBJ2-3; TRBD2 aligns across 11 bases. The J segment lost 2 bases and the V segment lost 4 bases, leaving 6 bases of the junction unmatched. Germline lookup yields CDR1 SGHNT and CDR2 YYREEE (reference sequence). This CDR3 is 16 amino acids long.

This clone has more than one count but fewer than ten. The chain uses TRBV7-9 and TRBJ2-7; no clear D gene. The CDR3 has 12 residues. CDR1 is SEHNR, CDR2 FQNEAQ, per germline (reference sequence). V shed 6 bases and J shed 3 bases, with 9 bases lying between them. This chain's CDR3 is CASSNLYYEQYF. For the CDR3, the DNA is TGTGCCAGCAGTAACTTGTACTACGAGCAGTACTTC.

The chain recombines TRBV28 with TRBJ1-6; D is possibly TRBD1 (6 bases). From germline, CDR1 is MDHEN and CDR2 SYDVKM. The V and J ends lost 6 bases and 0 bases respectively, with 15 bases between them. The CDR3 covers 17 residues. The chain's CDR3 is CASSTGSFSSYNSPLHF. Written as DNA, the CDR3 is TGTGCCAGCAGCACAGGGAGTTTTAGCTCCTATAATTCACCCCTCCACTTT.

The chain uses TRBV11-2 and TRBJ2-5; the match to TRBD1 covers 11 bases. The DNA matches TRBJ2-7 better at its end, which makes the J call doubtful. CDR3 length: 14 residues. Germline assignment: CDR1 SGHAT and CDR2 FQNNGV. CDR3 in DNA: TGTGCCAGCAGCTTATCGGGACAGGGGGACGAGCAGTACTTC. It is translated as CASSLSGQGDEQYF.

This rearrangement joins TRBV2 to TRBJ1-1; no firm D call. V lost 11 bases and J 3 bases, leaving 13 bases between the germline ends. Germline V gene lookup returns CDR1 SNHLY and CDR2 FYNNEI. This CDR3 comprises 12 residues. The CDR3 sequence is CAGREYDTEAFF. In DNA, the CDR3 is TGTGCCGGGCGCGAGTATGACACTGAAGCTTTCTTT. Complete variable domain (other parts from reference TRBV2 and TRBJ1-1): EPEVTQTPSHQVTQMGQEVILRCVPISNHLYFYWYRQILGQKVEFLVSFYNNEISEKSEIFDDQFSVERPDGSNFTLKIRSTKLEDSAMYFCAGREYDTEAFFGQGTRLTVV.

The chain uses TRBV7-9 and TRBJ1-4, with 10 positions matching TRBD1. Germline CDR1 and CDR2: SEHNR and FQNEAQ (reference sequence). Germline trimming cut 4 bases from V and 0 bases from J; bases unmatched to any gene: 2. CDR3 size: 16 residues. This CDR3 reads CASSSTGGTTNEKLFF. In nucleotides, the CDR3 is TGTGCCAGCAGCTCGACAGGGGGCACAACTAATGAAAAACTGTTTTTT.

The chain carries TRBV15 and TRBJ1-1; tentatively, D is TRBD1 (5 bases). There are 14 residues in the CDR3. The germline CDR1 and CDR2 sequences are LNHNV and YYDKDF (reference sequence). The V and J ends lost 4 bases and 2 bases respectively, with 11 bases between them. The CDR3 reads CATSTDRGNTEAFF. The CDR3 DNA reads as TGTGCCACCAGCACGGATAGGGGAAACACTGAAGCTTTCTTT.